The following is a T cell receptor (beta chain) sequence with its context. The authors' processing: Estimated nucleated cell counts came from reference gene primer amplification. This table comes from immunoSEQ multiplex PCR, and its TCRdb copy is limited to in-frame clones, with some not included. V, J and clone size derive from that table, while D and trimming were established from the DNA sequence. The profile shows 130,000 or so clones, 70% to 90% of them singletons. With 5 bases removed from V and 4 bases from J, the gap between germline ends came to 12 bases. Germline V gene sequence: CDR1 SGHTA, CDR2 FQGNSA. This CDR3 region has 14 residues. These data come from a study of blood T cell repertoires in COVID-19. Looking at the study overall: There were acute and convalescent COVID-19 samples, and they came from the United States, Italy and Spain. T cells, B-cell-depleted T cells, or PBMCs provided the cDNA or gDNA that served as material.

This sequence originates from a man in his 70s with active COVID-19. Sequenced: peripheral blood. The chain has TRBV7-2 and TRBJ1-5; D is perhaps TRBD1 (6 bases). The CDR3 region is CASSQRGGNQPQHF. The CDR3 DNA is TGTGCCAGCAGCCAAAGGGGGGGAAATCAGCCCCAGCATTTT.